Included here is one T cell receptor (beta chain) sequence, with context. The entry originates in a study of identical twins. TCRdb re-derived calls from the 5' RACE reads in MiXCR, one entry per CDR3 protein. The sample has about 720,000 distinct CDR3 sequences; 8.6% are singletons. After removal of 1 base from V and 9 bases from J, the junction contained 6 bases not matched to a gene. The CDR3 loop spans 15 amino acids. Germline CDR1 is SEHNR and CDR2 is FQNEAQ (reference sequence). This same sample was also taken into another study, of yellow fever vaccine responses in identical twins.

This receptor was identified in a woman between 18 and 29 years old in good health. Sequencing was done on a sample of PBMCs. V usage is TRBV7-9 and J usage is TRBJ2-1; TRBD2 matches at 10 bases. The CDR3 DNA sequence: TGTGCCAGCAGCTTAGGGCTAGCGGGAGAGGCTGAGCAGTTCTTC. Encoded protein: CASSLGLAGEAEQFF.